This TCR beta chain came from a study of OX40 agonist ivuxolimab in advanced cancers. A note on the overall study: Ivuxolimab was an agonistic, fully human IgG2 monoclonal antibody directed against OX40 (CD134), a costimulatory receptor. The dose-escalation cohort was about 83% male with a mean age of about 54 years, ranging from about 23 to 85. Peripheral TCRbeta sequencing was intended to test whether TCR sequence diversity was altered and clonal T-cell expansion was caused by ivuxolimab. Patients were allowed to have had prior anti-PD-1, anti-PD-L1 or anti-CTLA-4 therapy, and 30% to 40% of the dose-escalation patients had been treated with checkpoint inhibitors. Intravenous ivuxolimab was administered to patients every 2 weeks at six dose levels: 0.01, 0.1, 0.3, 1.5, 3 and 10 mg/kg. The paper describes the monotherapy dose-escalation part (N = 52 patients) of the phase I trial of ivuxolimab. Partial responses were achieved by three dose-escalation patients, of whom one had hepatocellular carcinoma and two had cutaneous melanoma. Of the roughly 52 dose-escalation patients, hepatocellular carcinoma was present in roughly 19, melanoma in roughly 15, renal cell carcinoma in 9 and head and neck cancer in 9.

Genomic DNA was isolated from the sorted cells so that the TCRbeta CDR3 region could be sequenced. TCRbeta CDR3 regions were sequenced using the immunoSEQ Assay. TCRdb took over this immuneACCESS table, retaining in-frame rearrangements with V and J assigned. Such tables are incomplete; in checked studies, under half of the missing clones stem from an unresolved V gene, and the remainder is unexplained. For this sample there are over 150,000 clones; 94% appear just once. The ten largest clones take up around 0.31% of the sample. The trial excluded patients who had a history of autoimmune disease or who were on systemic immunosuppression. In every dose cohort, peripheral blood was drawn for TCR sequencing at baseline, cycle 4 day 1, and cycle 7 day 1. Samples came from an open-label, multicenter, first-in-human phase I dose-escalation trial of ivuxolimab. Adults with locally advanced or metastatic melanoma, renal cell, hepatocellular, or head and neck squamous cell carcinoma were enrolled in the trial. Before TCR sequencing, CD4+ and CD8+ T cells were separately sorted from peripheral blood.

V loses 4 bases, J loses 3 bases, and the germline ends lie 17 bases apart. As encoded in the germline V gene (reference sequence), CDR1 is LNHDA while CDR2 is SQIVND. Taken from cysteine to phenylalanine, the CDR3 has 16 residues. Here the CDR3 DNA is all that survives: 48 bases in frame from base 1. Remarks on this clone: The target of this receptor is not known. The input lacks base qualities; no much larger clone sits a single base away.

Study-wide conclusions, independent of this receptor: After ivuxolimab, more expanded clones were found on average in CD8+ T cells than in CD4+ T cells. Antigen specificity was not determined for the clonally expanded peripheral T cells. Low levels of normalized T-cell clonal expansion were also seen in some patients who did not respond. At doses of 0.1 to 3.0 mg/kg, clonal expansion of both CD4+ and CD8+ blood T cells was observed from baseline to week 6. In the 0.1-3.0 mg/kg groups, partial responders were among the patients with the lowest normalized peripheral clonal expansion, particularly in CD8+ T cells.

The V gene is TRBV19 and the J gene is TRBJ2-3, and the D gene may be TRBD2, 7 bases matching. Source: CD4+ or CD8+ T cells sorted from blood, taken in a trial of the OX40 agonist ivuxolimab. The sequence was obtained from an adult with an advanced solid tumor such as melanoma, head and neck, liver or kidney cancer. The nucleotide sequence reads TGTGCCAGTAGTAAGGGGGAGGGTCTCTCAACAGATACGCAGTATTTT. Its translation reads: CASSKGEGLSTDTQYF.